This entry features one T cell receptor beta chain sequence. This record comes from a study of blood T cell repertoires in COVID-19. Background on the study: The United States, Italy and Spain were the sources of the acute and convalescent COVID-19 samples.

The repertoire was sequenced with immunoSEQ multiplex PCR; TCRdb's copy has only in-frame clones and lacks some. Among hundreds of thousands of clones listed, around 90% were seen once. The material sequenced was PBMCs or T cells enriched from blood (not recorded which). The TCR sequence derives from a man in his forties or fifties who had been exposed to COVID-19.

The CDR3 is CASSPGQGSWGYTF. The DNA for the CDR3 is TGCGCCAGCAGCCCGGGACAGGGGTCGTGGGGCTACACCTTC. The chain has TRBV5-1 and TRBJ1-2; 10 bases are a match to TRBD1. With 4 bases clipped from V and 8 bases from J, the junction kept 8 bases outside the gene matches. The CDR3 contains 14 residues. The germline V gene has CDR1 SGHRS and CDR2 YFSETQ.